This T cell receptor (beta chain) came from a study of shared clonotypes between healthy human individuals. In its sample, this clone was seen a few times. Sequencing used immunoSEQ multiplex PCR; TCRdb keeps in-frame clones, though not all of them. The data show around 990,000 clones, 60% to 80% seen once. Donors comprised healthy HIV-negative adults lacking recent acute infections or vaccinations. This sequence was found in a man younger than 30 in good health. Some clones in this sample may be carry-over from other donors' samples. The sample consisted of memory CD4+ T cells from PBMCs. Subset in this sample: CD45RA-negative fraction.

CDR3 residues: CSGRTGETQYF. As DNA, the CDR3 is TGCAGCGGGAGGACCGGGGAGACCCAGTACTTC. The V gene is TRBV29-1, the J gene TRBJ2-5; D possibly corresponds to TRBD2 (5 bases). Germline loops: CDR1 SQVTM, CDR2 ANQGSEA. The CDR3 runs to 11 residues. The V gene lost 7 bases and the J gene lost 5 bases, with 11 bases spanning the gap. The whole variable domain, filled in from reference TRBV29-1 and TRBJ2-5, reads SAVISQKPSRDICQRGTSLTIQCQVDSQVTMMFWYRQQPGQSLTLIATANQGSEATYESGFVIDKFPISRPNLTFSTLTVSNMSPEDSSIYLCSGRTGETQYFGPGTRLLVL.